This T cell receptor beta chain was captured in a study of T cells after yellow fever vaccination. Per germline, CDR1 MDHEN and CDR2 SYDVKM. The CDR3 is 13 residues long. TCRdb used MiXCR to reprocess the 5' RACE reads, holding one entry per CDR3 protein. Of roughly 45,000 distinct CDR3 sequences listed, 6.8% were seen once; the top ten hold 15%. Study-wide results and caveats: The booster response re-showed most primary clones: approximately 95% CD4, around 85% CD8. A secondary response was less intense yet reached its peak sooner, at day 5 versus 15.

Regarding this clonotype: A single base separates this from a much larger clone, so it may be a read error.

The rearrangement uses TRBV28 and TRBJ2-5, with D unclear. The material was CD8+ T cells not binding an NS4B(214-222) dextramer, sorted from PBMCs, obtained 45 days after the yellow fever booster vaccination. The origin of this receptor is a man younger than 40 who received the YFV17D yellow fever vaccine. The CDR3 loop reads CASSFVYQEAQYF. CDR3 coding DNA: TGTGCCAGCAGTTTTGTATACCAAGAGGCCCAGTACTTC.